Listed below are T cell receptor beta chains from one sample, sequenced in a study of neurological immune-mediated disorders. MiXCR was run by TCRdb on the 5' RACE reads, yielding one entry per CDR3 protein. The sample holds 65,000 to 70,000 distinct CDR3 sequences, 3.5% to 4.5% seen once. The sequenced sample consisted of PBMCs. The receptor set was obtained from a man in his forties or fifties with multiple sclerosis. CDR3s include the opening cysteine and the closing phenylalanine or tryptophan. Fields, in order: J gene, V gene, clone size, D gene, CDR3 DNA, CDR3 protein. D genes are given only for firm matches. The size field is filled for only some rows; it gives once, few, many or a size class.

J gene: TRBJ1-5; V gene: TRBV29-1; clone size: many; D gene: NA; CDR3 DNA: TGCAGCGTTGAAGACCCGGGGGAGCCCCAGCATTTT; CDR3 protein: CSVEDPGEPQHF
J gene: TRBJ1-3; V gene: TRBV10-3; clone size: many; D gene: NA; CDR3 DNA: TGTGCCATCAACCCTGGAAACACCATATATTTT; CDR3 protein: CAINPGNTIYF
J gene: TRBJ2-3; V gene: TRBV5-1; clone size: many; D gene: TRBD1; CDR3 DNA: TGCGCCAGCAGCCAGGCAGGGGGACAGGGGACAGATACGCAGTATTTT; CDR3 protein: CASSQAGGQGTDTQYF
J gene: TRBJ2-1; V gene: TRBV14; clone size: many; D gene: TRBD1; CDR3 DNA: TGTGCCAGCAGCCAAGGGGTCAGGGGGCACTACAATGAGCAGTTCTTC; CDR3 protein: CASSQGVRGHYNEQFF
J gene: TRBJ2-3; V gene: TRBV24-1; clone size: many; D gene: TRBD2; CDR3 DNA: TGTGCCACCAGTGTTCTAGCGGTGGATACGCAGTATTTT; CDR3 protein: CATSVLAVDTQYF
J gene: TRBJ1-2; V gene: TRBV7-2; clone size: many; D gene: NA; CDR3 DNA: TGTGCCAGCAGCTTTCGGAACTATGGCTACACCTTC; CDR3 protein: CASSFRNYGYTF
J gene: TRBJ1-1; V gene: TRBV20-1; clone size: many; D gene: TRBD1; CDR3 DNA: TGCAGTGCTAGAGTTCGGGGGGCGACAGGGTCGTACACTGAAGCTTTCTTT; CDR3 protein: CSARVRGATGSYTEAFF
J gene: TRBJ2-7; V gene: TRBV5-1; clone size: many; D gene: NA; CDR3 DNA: TGCGCCAGCAGCTTGGCCACGGGCCGAAGCTACGAGCAGTACTTC; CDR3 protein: CASSLATGRSYEQYF
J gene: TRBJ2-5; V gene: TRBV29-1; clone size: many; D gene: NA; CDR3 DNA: TGCAGCGTTGAATCCGGCAGACAAGAGACCCAGTACTTC; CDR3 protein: CSVESGRQETQYF
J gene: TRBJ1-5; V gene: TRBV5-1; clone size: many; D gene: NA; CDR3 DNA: TGCGCCAGCAGCTTGATGGGGGACCTTAATCAGCCCCAGCATTTT; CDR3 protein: CASSLMGDLNQPQHF
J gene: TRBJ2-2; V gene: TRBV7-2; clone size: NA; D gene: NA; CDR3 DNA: TGTGCCAGCAGCTTACACAGAGTTACCGGGGAGCTGTTTTTT; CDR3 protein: CASSLHRVTGELFF
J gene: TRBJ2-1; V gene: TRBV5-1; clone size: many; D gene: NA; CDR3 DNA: TGCGCCAGCAGCCCTGCTTCCTACAATGAGCAGTTCTTC; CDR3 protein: CASSPASYNEQFF
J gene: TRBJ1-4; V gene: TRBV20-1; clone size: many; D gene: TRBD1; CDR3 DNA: TGCAGTGCTAGAGGTCCGGGACAGTATAATGAAAAACTGTTTTTT; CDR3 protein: CSARGPGQYNEKLFF
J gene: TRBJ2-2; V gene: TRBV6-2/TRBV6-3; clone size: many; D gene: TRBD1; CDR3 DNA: TGTGCCAGCAGCTCCGGGACAGGAGCCCGGGAGCTGTTTTTT; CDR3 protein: CASSSGTGARELFF
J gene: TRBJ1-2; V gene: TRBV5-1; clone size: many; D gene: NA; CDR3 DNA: TGCGCCAGCAGCTTGGACGGGTTCTCTGGCTACACCTTC; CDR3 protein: CASSLDGFSGYTF
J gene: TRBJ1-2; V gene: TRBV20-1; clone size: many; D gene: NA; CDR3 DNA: TGCAGTGCTAGAAAGGACAGACCTAACTATGGCTACACCTTC; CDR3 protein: CSARKDRPNYGYTF
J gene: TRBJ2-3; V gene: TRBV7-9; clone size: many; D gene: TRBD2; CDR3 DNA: TGTGCCAGCAGCCCTGGGACTAGCGGGTTCACAGATACGCAGTATTTT; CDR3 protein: CASSPGTSGFTDTQYF
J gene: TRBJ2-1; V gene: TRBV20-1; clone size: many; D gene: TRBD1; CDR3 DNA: TGCAGTGCCCCGACAGGGGCCTGGGGTGAGCAGTTCTTC; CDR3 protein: CSAPTGAWGEQFF
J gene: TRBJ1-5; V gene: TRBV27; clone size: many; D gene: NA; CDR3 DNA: TGTGCCAGCGGCTCGGAGGGATGGCAGCCCCAGAATTTT; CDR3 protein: CASGSEGWQPQNF
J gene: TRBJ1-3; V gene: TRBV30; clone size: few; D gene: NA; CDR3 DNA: TGTGCCTATGACTTGAGCTCTGGAAACACCATATATTTT; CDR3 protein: CAYDLSSGNTIYF
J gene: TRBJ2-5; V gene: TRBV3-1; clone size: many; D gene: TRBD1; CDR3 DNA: TGTGCCAGCAGCTCAACCCACCCGGGACAGTGGGGAGAGACCCAGTACTTC; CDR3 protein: CASSSTHPGQWGETQYF
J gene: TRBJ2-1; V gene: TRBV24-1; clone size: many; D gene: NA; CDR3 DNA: TGTGCCACCAGTGACCCAGGGGAGACCTACAATGAGCAGTTCTTC; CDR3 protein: CATSDPGETYNEQFF
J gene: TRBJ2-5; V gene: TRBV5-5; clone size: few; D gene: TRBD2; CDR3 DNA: TGTGCCAGCAGCTTTCTGGCGGGGGTCGAAGAGACCCAGTACTTC; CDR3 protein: CASSFLAGVEETQYF
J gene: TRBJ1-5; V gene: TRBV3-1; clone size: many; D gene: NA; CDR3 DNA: TGTGCCAGCAGCCTAAAACCCAGGTCGGGCAATCAGCCCCAGCATTTT; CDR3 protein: CASSLKPRSGNQPQHF
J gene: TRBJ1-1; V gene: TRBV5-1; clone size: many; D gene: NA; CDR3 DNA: TGCGCCAGCAGCTTGGGTACCACTAGGAGCACTGAAGCTTTCTTT; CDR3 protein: CASSLGTTRSTEAFF
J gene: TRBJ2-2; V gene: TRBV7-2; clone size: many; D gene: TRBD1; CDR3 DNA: TGTGCCAGCAGCCACTCCCGGGACAGGGACATTCCGAACACCGGGGAGCTGTTTTTT; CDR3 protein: CASSHSRDRDIPNTGELFF